The 12 T cell receptor beta chains in this list originate from one sample, sequenced in a study of shared clonotypes between healthy human individuals. Produced via immunoSEQ multiplex PCR; TCRdb's table is partial and in-frame only. The sample contains about 1 million clones, 70% to 80% of which appear only once. The sample comprised memory CD4+ T cells sorted from blood. Regarding subset: CD45RA-negative fraction. The receptors shown here come from a man younger than 30 in good health.

Details on this clone: This clone may be a read error of a much larger clone one base away. The CDR3 DNA reads TGTGCCAGTAGTGGACAGGATAGCTCTGGAAACACCATATATTTT. This translates into CASSGQDSSGNTIYF. This sequence joins TRBV19 and TRBJ1-3; 7 bases align to TRBD1. V lost 5 bases and J lost 0; bases outside the gene matches: 4. The CDR3 has 15 residues. Looked up from germline, CDR1 is LNHDA and CDR2 is SQIVND (reference sequence).

The CDR3 is CASSFSRGGNEQFF. For the CDR3, the DNA is TGTGCCAGCAGCTTCTCTCGAGGGGGTAATGAGCAGTTCTTC. The chain employs TRBV7-6 and TRBJ2-1, with D maybe TRBD1 (6 bases). Germline CDR1 SGHVS, CDR2 FNYEAQ. The CDR3 consists of 14 residues. V was cut by 3 bases and J by 7 bases, with 13 bases left in between.

The J gene is TRBJ1-2, the V gene TRBV28; 7 bases agree with TRBD1. Germline V gene data show CDR1 as MDHEN and CDR2 as SYDVKM. The CDR3 is made up of 16 amino acids. V trimming: 3 bases; J trimming: 2 bases; junction bases outside the gene matches: 9. In nucleotides, the CDR3 is TGTGCCAGCAGTTTGTCCACGGGACAGCAGAACTATGGCTACACCTTC. Translation: CASSLSTGQQNYGYTF.

The CDR3 DNA reads as TGTGCCATCAGTCTACAGGGGAGCTATGGCTACACCTTC. It specifies CAISLQGSYGYTF. V usage is TRBV10-3 and J usage is TRBJ1-2, with 7 nucleotides matching TRBD1. The ends lost 5 bases at V and 4 bases at J; junction bases unmatched: 4. Germline V gene sequence: CDR1 ENHRY, CDR2 SYGVKD. The CDR3 sequence is 13 residues long.

The chain links TRBV6-5 to TRBJ2-7, with a weak D call TRBD2 (5 bases). The CDR3 consists of 15 residues. CDR1 is MNHEY, CDR2 SVGAGI, per germline. Between the trimmed V and J ends, which lost 2 bases and 2 bases, there was a span of 13 bases. The CDR3 loop is CASSYGEGLTYEQYF. In DNA form, the CDR3 reads TGTGCCAGCAGTTACGGTGAGGGATTGACCTACGAGCAGTACTTC.

The chain employs TRBV19 and TRBJ2-3, with 9 bases lining up with TRBD2. CDR1 is LNHDA, CDR2 SQIVND, per germline (reference sequence). The CDR3 covers 14 residues. V was clipped by 7 bases and J by 4 bases; unmatched bases: 6. The CDR3 spells CASTVSGRADTQYF. In nucleotides, the CDR3 is TGTGCCAGTACGGTTAGCGGGAGAGCAGATACGCAGTATTTT.

CDR3 bases: TGTGCCAGCAGCCGGACAGGGGTTAGGGAAAAACTGTTTTTT. This sequence encodes CASSRTGVREKLFF. This chain connects TRBV7-9 to TRBJ1-4; 9 nucleotides agree with TRBD1. V was clipped by 5 bases and J by 8 bases; unmatched bases: 6. Germline loops: CDR1 SEHNR, CDR2 FQNEAQ (reference sequence). CDR3 size: 14 residues.

Worth noting for this clone: Other nucleotide sequences from this sample produce the same CDR3. The CDR3 DNA sequence: TGTGCCAGCAGCCGAGGACTAGCGGGGTACAATGAGCAGTTCTTC. Protein: CASSRGLAGYNEQFF. The rearrangement links TRBV5-6 to TRBJ2-1, with 12 bases identical to TRBD2. Trimming took 4 bases from V and 4 from J; bases not matched to a gene: 3. The CDR3 is 15 residues long. CDR1 SGHDT and CDR2 YYEEEE come from the germline V gene.

This clone was recorded at least ten times. This chain uses TRBV2 with TRBJ1-1, with D perhaps matching TRBD1 (6 bases). Trimming pared 6 bases from V and 4 bases from J, leaving 18 bases between. The CDR3 is 15 amino acids. The germline CDR1 and CDR2 sequences are SNHLY and FYNNEI. In DNA, the CDR3 is TGTGCCAGCAGAGGGCAGGGGAAGGGGAGCACTGAAGCTTTCTTT. Protein sequence: CASRGQGKGSTEAFF. The full variable domain, its missing parts supplied by reference TRBV2 and TRBJ1-1, is EPEVTQTPSHQVTQMGQEVILRCVPISNHLYFYWYRQILGQKVEFLVSFYNNEISEKSEIFDDQFSVERPDGSNFTLKIRSTKLEDSAMYFCASRGQGKGSTEAFFGQGTRLTVV.

The chain joins TRBV11-2 to TRBJ2-1, with 16 bases that match TRBD2. This CDR3 has 17 residues. The J segment lost 4 bases and the V segment lost 4 bases, leaving 4 bases of the junction unmatched. Germline lookup yields CDR1 SGHAT and CDR2 FQNNGV. CDR3 in DNA: TGTGCCAGCAGCTCGGGACTAGCGGGGGGGTTTTACAATGAGCAGTTCTTC. Protein product: CASSSGLAGGFYNEQFF.

This clone was counted only a few times. V is TRBV19 and J is TRBJ1-3; D is uncertain. Germline assignment: CDR1 LNHDA and CDR2 SQIVND (reference sequence). This CDR3 is 15 amino acids long. The V end lost 3 bases, the J end lost 0 bases, and 9 bases lay between the germline ends. DNA of the CDR3: TGTGCCAGTAGTATCGGGGTCTACTCTGGAAACACCATATATTTT. This encodes CASSIGVYSGNTIYF.

Details on this clone: Other DNA sequences from this sample encode an identical CDR3 as well. This chain links TRBV2 with TRBJ1-5, with D perhaps matching TRBD1 (5 bases). The CDR3 is 13 amino acids. Germline CDR1 and CDR2: SNHLY and FYNNEI. The germline V and J ends were trimmed by 9 bases and 0 bases, with 9 bases remaining between them. The CDR3 coding sequence is TGTGCCAGTTCCCAGGGTAGCAATCAGCCCCAGCATTTT. Translation: CASSQGSNQPQHF.